This TCR beta chain was documented in a study of CXCR3-negative and CXCR3-positive naive CD8 T cells. Notes on the study in general: Comparison of naive cells showed more hydrophobic TRB CDR3s in CXCR3-positive than in CXCR3-negative naive cells. Naive subsets were similarly diverse, while memory CD8+ repertoires were much less diverse. Researchers reported similar TRBV-TRBJ usage in naive CXCR3-negative and CXCR3-positive cells, though memory differed.

Notes on this clonotype: Its antigen remains unidentified.

Germline V gene sequence: CDR1 SGHTA, CDR2 FQGTGA. The CDR3 runs to 12 residues. Each CD8+ T cell subset was sorted in triplicate, hundreds of thousands of cells each. Naive cells were sorted as CD45RO-, CCR7+, CD27+ and CD95-. In preparing the TRB cDNA libraries, 5' RACE with UMI labels was used. TCRdb reworked the 5' RACE reads into one entry per CDR3 protein, no DNA. This table lists roughly 60,000 distinct CDR3 sequences. The sequencing input was naive CXCR3+ CD8+ T cells from blood. Stated subset: CD45RO-CCR7+CD27+CD95- naive CD8+ T cells expressing CXCR3 (TNR3+). The TCR was taken from a human donor in good health. Some clones in this sample may be carry-over from other donors' samples. V usage is TRBV7-3 and J usage is TRBJ1-1. The CDR3: CASSFDGTEAFF.